These 10 T cell receptor beta chains share one sample of origin, sequenced in a study of blood T cell repertoires in COVID-19. Sequencing used immunoSEQ multiplex PCR; TCRdb keeps in-frame clones, though not all of them. The profile shows 150,000 or so clones, 60% to 75% of them singletons. Source material: peripheral blood. These receptors all stem from a woman aged 70-85 years with acute or convalescent COVID-19.

The gene calls are TRBV7-6 and TRBJ1-5; TRBD1 matches at 9 bases. J lost 7 bases, V lost 3 bases, and 7 bases had no gene match. In germline, CDR1 is SGHVS, CDR2 FNYEAQ. CDR3 length: 15 residues. The CDR3 spells CASSLGTGIEQPQHF. For the CDR3, the DNA is TGTGCCAGCAGCTTGGGGACAGGGATAGAGCAGCCCCAGCATTTT. The full variable domain, completed using reference TRBV7-6 and TRBJ1-5, is GAGVSQSPRYKVTKRGQDVALRCDPISGHVSLYWYRQALGQGPEFLTYFNYEAQQDKSGLPNDRFSAERPEGSISTLTIQRTEQRDSAMYRCASSLGTGIEQPQHFGDGTRLSIL.

This chain links TRBV12-5 with TRBJ2-1, with 9 bases lining up with TRBD1. The CDR3 sequence is 16 residues long. Losses at the gene ends were 4 bases for V and 4 bases for J; bases not matched to a gene: 8. The V gene's germline CDR1 is LGHNT and CDR2 FRNRAP. This CDR3 is CASGWGAGQGYNEQFF. The CDR3 bases are TGTGCTAGTGGTTGGGGTGCGGGACAGGGTTACAATGAGCAGTTCTTC.

The chain recombines TRBV28 with TRBJ2-1; the D gene is possibly TRBD1 (5 bases). Germline CDR1 is MDHEN and CDR2 is SYDVKM. This CDR3 is built from 15 residues. V was trimmed by 3 bases and J by 6 bases, leaving 15 bases between them. DNA of the CDR3: TGTGCCAGCAGTTTTACCCAACTTAGGGGCAATGAGCAGTTCTTC. This gives the protein CASSFTQLRGNEQFF.

The chain joins TRBV30 to TRBJ2-3, with TRBD2 matching over 12 bases. The germline CDR1 and CDR2 sequences are GTSNPN and SVGIG (reference sequence). The CDR3 contains 16 residues. The V segment lost 1 base and the J segment 6 bases; nucleotides outside the gene matches: 8. CDR3 amino acids: CAWSAELAGGVDTQYF. The CDR3 DNA reads TGTGCCTGGAGTGCCGAACTAGCGGGGGGCGTCGATACGCAGTATTTT.

J is TRBJ2-7 and V is TRBV28, with 7 nucleotides matching TRBD1. Germline V gene lookup returns CDR1 MDHEN and CDR2 SYDVKM. Losses at the gene ends were 8 bases for V and 5 bases for J; bases not matched to a gene: 6. This CDR3 contains 12 residues. CDR3 nucleotides: TGTGCCAGCCGGGACAGTAGCAACGAGCAGTACTTC. It is translated as CASRDSSNEQYF. The whole variable domain, remainder taken from reference TRBV28 and TRBJ2-7, is DVKVTQSSRYLVKRTGEKVFLECVQDMDHENMFWYRQDPGLGLRLIYFSYDVKMKEKGDIPEGYSVSREKKERFSLILESASTNQTSMYLCASRDSSNEQYFGPGTRLTVT.

CDR3 sequence: CASSYGTQAYNSPLHF. As DNA, the CDR3 is TGTGCCAGCAGTTACGGAACACAGGCCTATAATTCACCCCTCCACTTT. The chain links TRBV6-2 or TRBV6-3 to TRBJ1-6; D may be TRBD1 (5 bases). Trimming left V 2 bases short and J 2 bases short, with 10 bases between. The germline CDR1 and CDR2 sequences are MNHEY and SVGEGT. CDR3 length: 16 amino acids.

This rearrangement joins TRBV10-1 to TRBJ2-5; TRBD2 matches at 10 bases. Germline values: CDR1 WNHNN, CDR2 SYGVQD (reference sequence). V lost 0 bases to trimming and J lost 8 bases; unmatched junction nucleotides: 9. The length of the CDR3 is 16 residues. In DNA form, the CDR3 reads TGCGCCAGCAGTGAGTCTGCTAGCGGGAGCCAGGGAACCCAGTACTTC. Protein product: CASSESASGSQGTQYF.

This clone was detected a few times. The gene calls are TRBV9 and TRBJ1-1, with D possibly TRBD1 on 5 matching bases. The germline CDR1 and CDR2 sequences are SGDLS and YYNGEE. Trimming removed 0 bases from V and 4 bases from J, with 16 bases in between. The CDR3 covers 16 residues. The CDR3 loop reads CASSVGPLQVPTEAFF. DNA of the CDR3: TGTGCCAGCAGCGTAGGTCCTCTACAGGTGCCCACTGAAGCTTTCTTT.

The DNA for the CDR3 is TGTGCCATCAGTGATCCCGACAGGGCTGGAGGGGCGAGCAATCAGCCCCAGCATTTT. Amino acid sequence: CAISDPDRAGGASNQPQHF. This chain connects TRBV10-3 to TRBJ1-5; 7 nucleotides line up with TRBD1. Germline-derived CDR1 and CDR2 are ENHRY and SYGVKD. There are 19 residues in the CDR3. The V gene end was trimmed by 3 bases and the J gene end by 1 base; junction bases not matched to a gene: 15.

This clone was recorded only once. The chain has TRBV4-1 and TRBJ2-4; 7 bases are a match to TRBD1. The germline gives CDR1 MGHRA, CDR2 YSYEKL. V dropped 1 base and J dropped 6; count of bases not matched to a gene: 6. CDR3 length: 15 residues. The CDR3 is CASSQGDRVPNIQYF. CDR3 coding DNA: TGCGCCAGCAGCCAAGGAGACAGGGTACCAAACATTCAGTACTTC.